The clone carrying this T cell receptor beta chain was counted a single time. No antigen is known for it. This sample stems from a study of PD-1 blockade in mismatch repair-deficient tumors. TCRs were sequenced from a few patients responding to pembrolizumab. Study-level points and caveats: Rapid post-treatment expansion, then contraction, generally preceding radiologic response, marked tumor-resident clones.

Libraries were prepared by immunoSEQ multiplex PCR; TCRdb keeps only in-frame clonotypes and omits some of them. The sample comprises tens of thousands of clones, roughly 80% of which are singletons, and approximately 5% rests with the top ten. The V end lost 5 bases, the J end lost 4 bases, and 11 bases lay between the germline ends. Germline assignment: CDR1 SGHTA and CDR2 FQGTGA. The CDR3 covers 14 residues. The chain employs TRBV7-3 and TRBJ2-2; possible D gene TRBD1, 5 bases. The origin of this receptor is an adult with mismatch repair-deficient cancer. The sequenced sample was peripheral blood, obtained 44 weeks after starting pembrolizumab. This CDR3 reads CASSPLQGTGELFF. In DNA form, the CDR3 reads TGTGCCAGCAGCCCTCTCCAGGGCACCGGGGAGCTGTTTTTT.